This paragraph covers one T cell receptor (beta chain) sequence. The antigen it binds to is not known. Per-base qualities were not stored, and no clone one base away is much larger. The V end loses 8 bases and the J end loses 6 bases, and a stretch of 13 bases separates them. The CDR3 sequence holds 13 residues, the cysteine and phenylalanine included. The retained sequence is limited to the CDR3, 39 bases, with the frame set at the first base. The data derive from a study of T cell responses to AZD1222 COVID-19 vaccine (TCRdb year 2021). In the study overall: AZD1222 recipients given second doses at about 4 weeks or at about 12 weeks were pooled, since spike-specific TCR depth and breadth were not found to differ between the two schedules. A total of 240 or so trial participants underwent TCR sequencing, of whom 207 had received two doses of AZD1222 and about 25 had received two doses of the MenACWY control vaccine. Trial participants were enrolled by age into 18-55, 56-69 and 70-plus year subgroups, with approximately 150, 28 and 58 TCR-sequenced participants respectively. Paper-wide results and their limitations: Because no samples from the day 14 peak response were available, repertoires could be characterized only after the peak T cell response. In the small 56-69-year group, the increase in depth fell short of significance, most likely because of low power. Participants were mostly white British and included more females than males, and it was suggested by the authors that clonal diversity may have been underestimated. Reportedly, close to half of the unique spike-specific TCRs recognized epitopes lying outside the regions that are mutated in the B.1.351 and B.1.1.7 variants. After two AZD1222 doses, spike-specific TCR breadth and depth were significantly higher than at day 0 and than in MenACWY recipients. Conclusions about previously exposed vaccinees were limited because only six AZD1222 recipients were SARS-CoV-2 seropositive at baseline. The whole spike protein was spanned by vaccine-associated CD4 TCRs, and dominant responses were seen in regions 160-218 and 743-854.

The CDR3 regions of human TCRbeta chains were analyzed by immunosequencing. Regarding the original processing steps: TCRs in the repertoires were compared against a reference library of SARS-CoV-2-specific TCRs that had been generated with the MIRA antigen-specificity platform. Breadth meant the fraction of unique TCRs that were SARS-CoV-2-associated, whereas depth meant the fraction of total T cells that were SARS-CoV-2-associated. Using the MIRA data, each spike-specific TCR was mapped to the spike region that the TCR reacts to and placed in a CD4 or CD8 class. Log10-transformed breadth and depth values were compared by one-way ANOVA with Sidak's multiple comparisons tests. The table was pulled from immuneACCESS by TCRdb, which kept in-frame rearrangements only. Such tables lose some clones; where checked, under half of the loss comes from unresolved V genes, and the rest has no known cause. That table furnishes V, J and clone size, whereas the DNA furnished D and trimming. The sample data list under 200,000 clones, and 80% to 95% of these were observed just once. More than 1.5% of the sample is in the top ten clones.

In light of the paper, this sample's time point label describes: baseline before first vaccination. Vaccinee samples were obtained from the UK trials COV001 and COV002, which included a single-blind randomized controlled phase 2/3 trial of AZD1222 (ChAdOx1 nCoV-19) in healthy adults. For TCRbeta chain sequencing, PBMC samples were collected from trial participants at day 0 and at day 28 after the second dose. The sequence derives from an adult in good health. The chain is made from TRBV12-3 or TRBV12-4 and TRBJ2-2; matching of 5 bases hints at TRBD2 as the D gene. The material sequenced was peripheral blood, taken on day 0 of AZD1222 vaccination. The nucleotide sequence is given as TGTGCCAGCTGCCCCAGGAGGTCCGGGGAGCTGTTTTTT. Translated, this gives CASCPRRSGELFF.